The source of this TCR beta chain is a study of memory CD4+ T cells and cytomegalovirus serostatus. The study's findings and limits: Each of approximately 63 CMV-associated TCRbeta sequences occurred in one to five individuals.

The sort gate was single viable CD3+CD4+CD8-CD45RO+ cells for memory CD4+ T cells. Original handling: Out-of-frame sequences were removed, leaving a few million distinct TCRbeta sequences. The protocol was immunoSEQ multiplex PCR, while the TCRdb copy is restricted to in-frame clones and leaves out a portion. V, J and clone size are those of that table, while D and trimming were read from the DNA. Here the sample spans tens of thousands of clones, 79% being singletons. The junction had 6 bases not matched to a gene; V was cut back by 5 bases and J by 8 bases. Germline values: CDR1 SGHTA, CDR2 FQGNSA. The CDR3 totals 14 residues. Details on this clone: The antigen remains undetermined.

The receptor's source is an adult in good health and CMV-seronegative. The V gene is TRBV7-2, the J gene TRBJ1-4, with TRBD1 matching over 9 bases. The sequencing input was memory CD4+ T cells from blood. The CDR3 DNA is TGTGCCAGCAGCCTAGGGACAGGGATAGAAAAACTGTTTTTT. Protein product: CASSLGTGIEKLFF.